The 3 T cell receptor beta chains below were found in one sample sequenced in a study of shared clonotypes between healthy human individuals. Sequencing used immunoSEQ multiplex PCR; TCRdb keeps in-frame clones, though not all of them. The sample lists millions of clones; 85% to 95% were seen once. Sequenced input: naive CD4+ T cells sorted from blood. Subset here: CD45RA+ positively selected. The receptors derive from a man aged 18 to 35 in good health.

This chain joins TRBV10-1 and TRBJ2-7; D not certain. Trimming took off 4 bases at V and 1 base at J, with 8 bases between the two ends. Germline V gene sequence: CDR1 WNHNN, CDR2 SYGVQD (reference sequence). The CDR3 consists of 13 residues. The CDR3 loop reads CASSGKASYEQYF. The CDR3 DNA reads TGCGCCAGCAGTGGGAAGGCTTCCTACGAGCAGTACTTC.

The rearrangement joins TRBV2 to TRBJ1-2; no clear D gene. Per the germline V gene, CDR1 is SNHLY and CDR2 is FYNNEI. V was shortened by 0 bases and J by 7 bases, with 15 bases between the two germline ends. The CDR3 is 15 amino acids. The CDR3 loop is CASSEALGGRSGYTF. The DNA for the CDR3 is TGTGCCAGCAGTGAAGCATTGGGAGGGCGTAGTGGCTACACCTTC.

The chain recombines TRBV4-3 with TRBJ1-1; the D is unclear. The CDR3 is 13 residues long. CDR1 is LGHNA, CDR2 YSLEER, per germline. Trimming shortened V by 2 bases and J by 2 bases, and 6 bases separated the two germline ends. CDR3 sequence reads: CASSQLANTEAFF. For the CDR3, the DNA is TGCGCCAGCAGCCAACTTGCTAACACTGAAGCTTTCTTT.